Shown below are 17 T cell receptor beta chains from a single sample sequenced in a study of T cells in Graves' hyperthyroidism and ophthalmopathy. Amplification of TCR beta CDR3 regions was performed using RNA transcripts as template. TCR CDR3 regions were first amplified by RT-PCR with HTBI primers. TCRdb redid the calling of the multiplex PCR reads with MiXCR, one entry per CDR3 protein. The repertoire has roughly 650,000 distinct CDR3 sequences, approximately 16% of them found once; the top ten carry more than 3%. Sequencing was done on a sample of blood. The receptors shown here come from a woman aged 40 to 50 with Graves' ophthalmopathy.

This clonotype was detected ten times or more. The chain couples TRBV30 to TRBJ1-4, with a tentative D call TRBD1 (6 bases). Germline V lookup: CDR1 GTSNPN, CDR2 SVGIG (reference sequence). Trimming stripped 2 bases from V and 8 bases from J, with 12 bases between. This CDR3 comprises 13 residues. CDR3 sequence: CAWSRDTEEKLFF. The CDR3 nucleotides read TGTGCCTGGAGTAGGGACACTGAGGAAAAACTGTTTTTT.

This clonotype was counted a few times. This rearrangement joins TRBV5-1 to TRBJ1-6, with TRBD1 as a possible D gene (5 bases). This CDR3 has 15 residues. CDR1 is SGHRS, CDR2 YFSETQ, per germline. The V end lost 4 bases, the J end lost 8 bases, and 16 bases lay between the germline ends. CDR3 nucleotides: TGCGCCAGCAGCAGGGACGGTAATGGGGATTCACCCCTCCACTTT. It yields the protein CASSRDGNGDSPLHF.

This clonotype was observed once. This may come from a read error, since a much larger clone is one base off. The gene calls are TRBV11-2 and TRBJ2-2, with D hard to call. Trimming stripped 5 bases from V and 6 bases from J, with 10 bases between. There are 13 residues in the CDR3. In germline, CDR1 is SGHAT, CDR2 FQNNGV. The CDR3 DNA sequence: TGTGCCAGCAGCACAGCGTCGGCCGGGGAGCTGTTTTTT. As protein: CASSTASAGELFF.

This clonotype was counted only a few times. The chain uses TRBV6-1 and TRBJ2-3, with D possibly matching TRBD2 (5 bases). The CDR3 contains 12 residues. In germline, CDR1 is MNHNS, CDR2 SASEGT. V lost 10 bases, J lost 2 bases, and 10 bases lay in between. The CDR3 is CATRRNTDTQYF. For the CDR3, the DNA is TGTGCCACGCGGAGGAACACAGATACGCAGTATTTT.

This clonotype was detected ten times or more. V is TRBV5-1 and J is TRBJ1-2, with 7 bases identical to TRBD1. Per the germline V gene, CDR1 is SGHRS and CDR2 is YFSETQ. V shed 4 bases and J 0 bases; nucleotides not matched to a gene: 12. The CDR3 consists of 17 residues. The CDR3 sequence: CASSPRGQQRANYGYTF. CDR3 DNA: TGCGCCAGCAGCCCTCGGGGACAGCAGAGAGCTAACTATGGCTACACCTTC.

This clonotype was seen repeatedly, ten times or more. The chain has TRBV18 and TRBJ2-3, with a possible D match to TRBD2 (6 bases). Per germline, CDR1 KGHSH and CDR2 LQKENI. The CDR3 is 15 amino acids. V was trimmed by 3 bases and J by 3 bases, leaving 13 bases between them. CDR3 amino acids: CASSPMEGTTDTQYF. CDR3 sequence (DNA): TGTGCCAGCTCACCCATGGAGGGAACAACAGATACGCAGTATTTT. The full variable domain, in which reference TRBV18 and TRBJ2-3 provide the parts outside the CDR3, is NAGVMQNPRHLVRRRGQEARLRCSPMKGHSHVYWYRQLPEEGLKFMVYLQKENIIDESGMPKERFSAEFPKEGPSILRIQQVVRGDSAAYFCASSPMEGTTDTQYFGPGTRLTVL.

This clonotype has a count of ten or more. V usage is TRBV5-1 and J usage is TRBJ2-7; 10 bases are shared with TRBD1. Per germline, CDR1 SGHRS and CDR2 YFSETQ. The J segment lost 1 base and the V segment lost 1 base, leaving 2 bases of the junction unmatched. This CDR3 has 15 amino acids. CDR3 DNA: TGCGCCAGCAGCTTGTCGGGACAGGGGTCCTACGAGCAGTACTTC. Its translation: CASSLSGQGSYEQYF.

The sample holds a few counts of this clonotype. The V gene is TRBV6-5, the J gene TRBJ2-7; a possible D gene is TRBD1 (5 bases). The germline V and J ends were trimmed by 2 bases and 4 bases, with 12 bases remaining between them. CDR1 and CDR2 from the germline V gene are MNHEY and SVGAGI. CDR3 length: 14 amino acids. The CDR3 DNA is TGTGCCAGCAGTTACGGTCGCAGGGATTACGAGCAGTACTTC. Its protein is CASSYGRRDYEQYF.

The chain is built from TRBV7-3 and TRBJ2-3, with a tentative D call TRBD2 (7 bases). Germline lookup yields CDR1 SGHTA and CDR2 FQGTGA. V gave up 9 bases and J gave up 5 bases, with 15 bases separating them. The CDR3 runs to 13 residues. CDR3 protein: CASGGGARDTQYF. CDR3 DNA sequence: TGTGCCAGTGGGGGGGGGGCACGAGATACGCAGTATTTT.

This clonotype has more than one count but fewer than ten. This sequence joins TRBV12-3 or TRBV12-4 and TRBJ2-3; 9 nucleotides align to TRBD2. The CDR3 is 13 amino acids. With 5 bases clipped from V and 6 bases from J, the junction kept 3 bases outside the gene matches. The CDR3 loop reads CASSVGLADTQYF. CDR3 nucleotide sequence: TGTGCCAGCAGTGTCGGACTAGCGGATACGCAGTATTTT.

The gene calls are TRBV3-1 and TRBJ2-1; TRBD2 aligns across 7 bases. J gave up 9 bases and V 2 bases, and 4 bases lay outside the gene matches. Germline V CDR1 and CDR2: LGHDT, YNNKEL (reference sequence). CDR3 length: 13 amino acids. CDR3: CASSQFAGVEQFF. The CDR3 DNA sequence: TGTGCCAGCAGCCAATTCGCGGGAGTTGAGCAGTTCTTC.

As concerns this clonotype: A much larger clone sits a single nucleotide away, making a read error possible. J is TRBJ2-1 and V is TRBV20-1, with 13 nucleotides matching TRBD2. This CDR3 is built from 19 residues. J was trimmed by 2 bases and V by 2 bases; bases with no gene match: 12. CDR1 and CDR2 from the germline V gene are DFQATT and SNEGSKA (reference sequence). The CDR3 nucleotides are TGCAGTGCTAGACGGCACGCGACTAGCGGGAGGACGCCCTACAATGAGCAGTTCTTC. It is translated as CSARRHATSGRTPYNEQFF.

This clonotype was recorded many times. The genes are TRBV20-1 and TRBJ2-4; the D gene could be TRBD1 or TRBD2 (5 bases each). This CDR3 is built from 10 residues. The V gene's germline CDR1 is DFQATT and CDR2 SNEGSKA (reference sequence). The DNA for the CDR3 is TGCAGCACCCGAGGGGACATTCAGTACTTC. This gives the protein CSTRGDIQYF.

The V call is TRBV30, the J call TRBJ1-1, with 9 bases identical to TRBD1. This CDR3 is built from 14 residues. With V trimmed by 4 bases and J by 7 bases, 10 bases remained unmatched. Looked up from germline, CDR1 is GTSNPN and CDR2 is SVGIG (reference sequence). CDR3 sequence (DNA): TGTGCCTGGACCTACTATCCGGGACAGGGTGAAGCTTTCTTT. Amino acids: CAWTYYPGQGEAFF.

This clonotype was observed at least ten times. The chain uses TRBV2 and TRBJ2-1; D tentatively fits TRBD1 or TRBD2 (5 bases each). This CDR3 comprises 15 residues. The V end lost 4 bases, the J end lost 2 bases, and 12 bases lay between the germline ends. Germline CDR1 SNHLY, CDR2 FYNNEI. CDR3 bases: TGTGCCAGCAGTGTTTACAGGCGGGCCTACAATGAGCAGTTCTTC. Translating gives CASSVYRRAYNEQFF.

This clonotype was found many times. The chain is built from TRBV10-3 and TRBJ1-5; 7 nucleotides match TRBD1. Per the germline V gene, CDR1 is ENHRY and CDR2 is SYGVKD. The CDR3 has 13 residues. After removal of 7 bases from V and 7 bases from J, the junction contained 7 bases not matched to a gene. The CDR3 region is CAINGQEDQPQHF. In DNA form, the CDR3 reads TGTGCCATCAACGGACAGGAGGACCAGCCCCAGCATTTT.

This rearrangement joins TRBV7-2 to TRBJ2-3; 7 bases line up with TRBD1. The ends lost 4 bases at V and 2 bases at J; junction bases unmatched: 6. Germline CDR1 and CDR2: SGHTA and FQGNSA. The CDR3 length is 15 residues. Written as DNA, the CDR3 is TGTGCCAGCAGCTCTTCGGGACAGCCCACAGATACGCAGTATTTT. Translation gives CASSSSGQPTDTQYF.